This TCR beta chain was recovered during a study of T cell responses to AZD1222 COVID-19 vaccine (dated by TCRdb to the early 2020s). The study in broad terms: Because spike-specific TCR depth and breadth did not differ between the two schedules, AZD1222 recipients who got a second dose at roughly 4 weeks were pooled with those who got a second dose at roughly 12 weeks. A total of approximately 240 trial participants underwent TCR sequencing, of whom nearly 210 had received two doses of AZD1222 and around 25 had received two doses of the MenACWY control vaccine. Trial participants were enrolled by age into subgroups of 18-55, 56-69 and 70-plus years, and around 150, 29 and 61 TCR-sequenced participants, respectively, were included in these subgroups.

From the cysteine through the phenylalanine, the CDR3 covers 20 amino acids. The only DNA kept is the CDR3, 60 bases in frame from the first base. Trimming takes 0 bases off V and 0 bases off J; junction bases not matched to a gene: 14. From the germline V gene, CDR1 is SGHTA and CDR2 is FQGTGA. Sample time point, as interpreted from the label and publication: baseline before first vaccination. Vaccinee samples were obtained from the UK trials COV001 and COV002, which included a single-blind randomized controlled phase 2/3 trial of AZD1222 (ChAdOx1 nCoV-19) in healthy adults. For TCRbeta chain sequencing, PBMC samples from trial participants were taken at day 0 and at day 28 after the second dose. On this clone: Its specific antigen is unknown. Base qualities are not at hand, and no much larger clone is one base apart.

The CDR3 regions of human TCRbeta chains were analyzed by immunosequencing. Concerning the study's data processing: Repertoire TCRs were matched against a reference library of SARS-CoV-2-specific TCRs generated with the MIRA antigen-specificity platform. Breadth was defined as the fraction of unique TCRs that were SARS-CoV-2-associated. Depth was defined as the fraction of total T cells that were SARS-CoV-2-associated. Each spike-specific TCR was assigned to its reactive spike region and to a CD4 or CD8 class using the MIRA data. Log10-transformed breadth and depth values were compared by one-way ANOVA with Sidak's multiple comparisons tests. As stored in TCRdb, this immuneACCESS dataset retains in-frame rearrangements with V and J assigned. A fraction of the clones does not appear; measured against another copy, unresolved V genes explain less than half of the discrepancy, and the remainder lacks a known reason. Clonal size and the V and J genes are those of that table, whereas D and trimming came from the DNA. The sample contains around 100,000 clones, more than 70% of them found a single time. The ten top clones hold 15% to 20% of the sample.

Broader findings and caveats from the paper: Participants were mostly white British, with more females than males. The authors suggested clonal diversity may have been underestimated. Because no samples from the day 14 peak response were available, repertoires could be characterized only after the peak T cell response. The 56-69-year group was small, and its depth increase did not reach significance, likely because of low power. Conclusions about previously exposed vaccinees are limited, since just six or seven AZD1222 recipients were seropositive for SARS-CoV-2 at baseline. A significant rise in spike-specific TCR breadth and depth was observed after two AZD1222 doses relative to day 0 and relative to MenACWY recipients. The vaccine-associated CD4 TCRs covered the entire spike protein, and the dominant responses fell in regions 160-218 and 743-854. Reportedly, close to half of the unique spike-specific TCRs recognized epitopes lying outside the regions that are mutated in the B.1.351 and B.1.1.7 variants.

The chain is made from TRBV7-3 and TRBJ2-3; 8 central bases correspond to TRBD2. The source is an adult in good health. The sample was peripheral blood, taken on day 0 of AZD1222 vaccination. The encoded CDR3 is CASSLTAGGRSSLSTDTQYF. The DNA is TGTGCCAGCAGCTTAACCGCGGGAGGCCGGAGTAGTTTAAGCACAGATACGCAGTATTTT.